This T cell receptor (beta chain) was profiled in a study of blood T cell repertoires in COVID-19. Study overall: The United States, Italy and Spain provided the acute and convalescent COVID-19 samples.

Trimming removed 3 bases from V and 8 bases from J, with 10 bases in between. This CDR3 is built from 13 residues. In germline, CDR1 is MDHEN, CDR2 SYDVKM. Authors' analysis steps: Reference gene primer amplification in the assay estimated nucleated cell counts. Method: immunoSEQ multiplex PCR; TCRdb's copy keeps in-frame clones and lacks some. The V and J calls and the clone size are those of that table, but D and trimming were determined from the DNA. Of 240,000 or so clones listed, roughly 88% were seen once; the top ten hold around 12%. The sample consisted of peripheral blood. This clonotype originated in an elderly man with acute or convalescent COVID-19. The chain has TRBV28 and TRBJ1-4, with D unresolved. CDR3 sequence (DNA): TGTGCCAGCAGTTTCAGCGGGAGGGAAAAACTGTTTTTT. As protein: CASSFSGREKLFF.